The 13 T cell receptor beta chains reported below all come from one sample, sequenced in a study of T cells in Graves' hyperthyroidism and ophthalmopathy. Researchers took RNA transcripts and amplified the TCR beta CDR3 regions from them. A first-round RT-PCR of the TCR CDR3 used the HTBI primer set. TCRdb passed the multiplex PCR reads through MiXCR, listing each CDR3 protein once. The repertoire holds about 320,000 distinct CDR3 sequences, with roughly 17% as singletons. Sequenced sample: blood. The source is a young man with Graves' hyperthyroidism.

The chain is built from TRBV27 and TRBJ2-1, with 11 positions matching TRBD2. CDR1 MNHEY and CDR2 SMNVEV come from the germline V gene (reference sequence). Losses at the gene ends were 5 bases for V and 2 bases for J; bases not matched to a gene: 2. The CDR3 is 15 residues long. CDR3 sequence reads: CASSVTSGTYNEQFF. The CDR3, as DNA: TGTGCCAGCAGTGTGACTAGCGGGACCTACAATGAGCAGTTCTTC.

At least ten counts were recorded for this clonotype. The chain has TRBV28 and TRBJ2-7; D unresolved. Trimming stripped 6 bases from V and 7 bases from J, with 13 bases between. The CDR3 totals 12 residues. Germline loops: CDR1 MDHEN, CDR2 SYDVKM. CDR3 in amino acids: CASRHTTEEQYF. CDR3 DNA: TGTGCCAGCAGACATACCACAGAGGAGCAGTACTTC.

CDR3 in amino acids: CASSQGAGGRETQYF. Here the CDR3 DNA reads TGTGCCAGCAGCCAAGGGGCGGGAGGAAGGGAGACCCAGTACTTC. The chain joins TRBV4-2 to TRBJ2-5; 8 bases line up with TRBD2. Germline CDR1 is LGHNA and CDR2 is YNFKEQ. V lost 1 base and J lost 5; bases outside the gene matches: 6. The CDR3 runs to 15 residues.

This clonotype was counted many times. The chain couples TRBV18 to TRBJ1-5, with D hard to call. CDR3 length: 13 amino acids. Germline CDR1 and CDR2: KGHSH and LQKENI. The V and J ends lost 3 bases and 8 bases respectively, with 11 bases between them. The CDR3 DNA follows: TGTGCCAGCTCACCGGGAATTAAGGAGCCCCAGCATTTT. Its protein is CASSPGIKEPQHF.

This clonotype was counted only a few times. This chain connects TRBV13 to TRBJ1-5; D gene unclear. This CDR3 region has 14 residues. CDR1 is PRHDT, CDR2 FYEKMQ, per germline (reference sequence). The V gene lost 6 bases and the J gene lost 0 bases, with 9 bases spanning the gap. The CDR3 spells CASRESFSNQPQHF. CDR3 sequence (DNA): TGTGCCAGCAGGGAGTCGTTTAGCAATCAGCCCCAGCATTTT. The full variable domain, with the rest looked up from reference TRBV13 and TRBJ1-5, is AAGVIQSPRHLIKEKRETATLKCYPIPRHDTVYWYQQGPGQDPQFLISFYEKMQSDKGSIPDRFSAQQFSDYHSELNMSSLELGDSALYFCASRESFSNQPQHFGDGTRLSIL.

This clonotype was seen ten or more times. CDR3: CASSPAGADTQYF. The CDR3 nucleotides are TGTGCCAGCAGCCCCGCGGGTGCAGATACGCAGTATTTT. The gene calls are TRBV7-3 and TRBJ2-3; perhaps TRBD2 as D (5 bases). V lost 5 bases and J lost 4, with 10 bases in between. Germline V lookup: CDR1 SGHTA, CDR2 FQGTGA. The CDR3 is made up of 13 amino acids.

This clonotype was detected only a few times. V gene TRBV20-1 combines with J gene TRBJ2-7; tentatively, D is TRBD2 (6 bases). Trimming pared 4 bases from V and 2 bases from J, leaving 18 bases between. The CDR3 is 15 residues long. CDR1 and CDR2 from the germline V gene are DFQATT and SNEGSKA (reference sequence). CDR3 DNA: TGCAGTGCTATGAGCCCGACTAGTATTACCTACGAGCAGTACTTC. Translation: CSAMSPTSITYEQYF.

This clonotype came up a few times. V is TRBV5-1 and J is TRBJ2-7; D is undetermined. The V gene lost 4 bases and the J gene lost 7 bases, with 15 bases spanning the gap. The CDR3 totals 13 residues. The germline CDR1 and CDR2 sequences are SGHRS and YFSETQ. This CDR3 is CASSRRVLGEQYF. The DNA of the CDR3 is TGCGCCAGCAGCAGAAGGGTCTTAGGGGAGCAGTACTTC.

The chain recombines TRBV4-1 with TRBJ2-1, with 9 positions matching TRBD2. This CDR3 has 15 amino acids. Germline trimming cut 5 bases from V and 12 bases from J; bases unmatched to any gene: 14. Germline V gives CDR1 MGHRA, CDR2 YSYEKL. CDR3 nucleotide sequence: TGCGCCAGCAGCGCAAGGCTTCTTCTAGCGGGAAGGCAGTTCTTC. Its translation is CASSARLLLAGRQFF.

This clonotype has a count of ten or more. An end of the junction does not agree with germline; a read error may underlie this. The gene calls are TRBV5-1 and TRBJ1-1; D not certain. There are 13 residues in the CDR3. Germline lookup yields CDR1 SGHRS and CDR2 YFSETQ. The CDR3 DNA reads TGTGCCAGCAGTTTAGGCGGTGGCACTGAAGCTTTCTTT. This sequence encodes CASSLGGGTEAFF.

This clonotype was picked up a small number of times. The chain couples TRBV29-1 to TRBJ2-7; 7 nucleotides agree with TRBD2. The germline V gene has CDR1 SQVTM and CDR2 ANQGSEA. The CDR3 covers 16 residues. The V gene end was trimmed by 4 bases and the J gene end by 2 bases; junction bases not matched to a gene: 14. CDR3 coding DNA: TGCAGCGTTGTTAGCAGCGGGACGGCGGCGCCCTACGAGCAGTACTTC. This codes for CSVVSSGTAAPYEQYF.

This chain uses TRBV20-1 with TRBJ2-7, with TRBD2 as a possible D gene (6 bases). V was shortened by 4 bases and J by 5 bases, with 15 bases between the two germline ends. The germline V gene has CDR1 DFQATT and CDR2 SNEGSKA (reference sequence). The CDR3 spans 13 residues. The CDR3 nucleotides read TGCAGTGCTACTTATGGGGGGTCCCACGAGCAGTACTTC. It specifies CSATYGGSHEQYF.

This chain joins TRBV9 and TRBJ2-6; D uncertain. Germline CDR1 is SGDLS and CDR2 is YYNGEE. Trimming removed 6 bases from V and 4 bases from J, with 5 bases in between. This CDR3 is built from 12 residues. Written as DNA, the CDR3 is TGTGCCAGCAATTTAGGGGCCAACGTCCTGACTTTC. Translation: CASNLGANVLTF.